The present T cell receptor (beta chain) was sequenced within a study of control samples from healthy donors and cancer patients. Germline CDR1 reads LGHDT; CDR2 reads YNNKEL (reference sequence). The length of the CDR3 is 12 residues. The V end was cut by 1 base, the J end by 7 bases, with 7 bases between. The table came from immunoSEQ multiplex PCR; TCRdb's copy has only in-frame clones and leaves some out. The sample contains 90,000 to 150,000 clones, 90% to 95% of which appear only once. The sequence came from a young woman in good health. Sample: blood. The chain has TRBV3-1 (or the pseudogene TRBV3-2) and TRBJ1-2; D uncertain. The CDR3: CASSQGRRGYTF. DNA of the CDR3: TGTGCCAGCAGCCAAGGGAGACGTGGCTACACCTTC.